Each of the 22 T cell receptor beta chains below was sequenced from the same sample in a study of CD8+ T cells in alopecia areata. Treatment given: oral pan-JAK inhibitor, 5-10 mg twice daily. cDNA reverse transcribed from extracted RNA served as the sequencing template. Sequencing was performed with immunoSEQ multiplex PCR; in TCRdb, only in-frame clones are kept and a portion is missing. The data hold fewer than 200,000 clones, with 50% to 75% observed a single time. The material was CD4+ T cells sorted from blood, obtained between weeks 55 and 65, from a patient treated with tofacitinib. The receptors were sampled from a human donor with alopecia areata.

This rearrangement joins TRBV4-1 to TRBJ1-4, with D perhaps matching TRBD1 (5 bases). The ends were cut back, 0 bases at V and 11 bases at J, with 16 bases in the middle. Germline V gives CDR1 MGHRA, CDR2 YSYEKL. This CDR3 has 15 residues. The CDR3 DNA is TGCGCCAGCAGCCAAGAGTCAAGGGGCCAAGGGAAACTGTTTTTT. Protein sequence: CASSQESRGQGKLFF.

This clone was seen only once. The CDR3 loop is CASTSGTGGVTGYTF. The CDR3 region has the DNA TGTGCCAGCACCTCGGGGACAGGGGGGGTGACTGGCTACACCTTC. The chain uses TRBV2 and TRBJ1-2; 11 bases line up with TRBD1. The V gene's germline CDR1 is SNHLY and CDR2 FYNNEI. The trim removed 7 bases at V and 7 bases at J, leaving 11 bases unmatched. The CDR3 runs to 15 residues.

CDR3 protein: CASSRQGYTEAFF. In nucleotides, the CDR3 is TGTGCCAGCAGCCGACAGGGGTACACTGAAGCTTTCTTT. This rearrangement joins TRBV7-2 to TRBJ1-1; 8 bases align to TRBD1. The V and J ends lost 5 bases and 3 bases, in that order; junction bases with no gene match: 2. Germline V lookup: CDR1 SGHTA, CDR2 FQGNSA. CDR3 length: 13 amino acids. Using reference TRBV7-2 and TRBJ1-1 for the parts outside the CDR3, the full variable domain is GAGVSQSPSNKVTEKGKDVELRCDPISGHTALYWYRQSLGQGLEFLIYFQGNSAPDKSGLPSDRFSAERTGGSVSTLTIQRTQQEDSAVYLCASSRQGYTEAFFGQGTRLTVV.

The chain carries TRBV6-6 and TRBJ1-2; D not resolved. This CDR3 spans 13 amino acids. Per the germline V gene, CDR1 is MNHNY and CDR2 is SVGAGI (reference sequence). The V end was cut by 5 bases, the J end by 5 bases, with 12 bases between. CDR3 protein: CASSPDSSYGYTF. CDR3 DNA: TGTGCCAGCAGTCCTGATTCGTCGTATGGCTACACCTTC.

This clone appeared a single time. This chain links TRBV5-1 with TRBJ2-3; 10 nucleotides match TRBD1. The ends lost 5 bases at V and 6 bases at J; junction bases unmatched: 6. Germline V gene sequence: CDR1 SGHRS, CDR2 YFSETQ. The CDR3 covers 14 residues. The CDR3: CASRRDRGGDTQYF. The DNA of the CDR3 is TGCGCCAGCAGGCGGGACAGGGGCGGGGATACGCAGTATTTT. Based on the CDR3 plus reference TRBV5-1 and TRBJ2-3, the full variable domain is KAGVTQTPRYLIKTRGQQVTLSCSPISGHRSVSWYQQTPGQGLQFLFEYFSETQRNKGNFPGRFSGRQFSNSRSEMNVSTLELGDSALYLCASRRDRGGDTQYFGPGTRLTVL.

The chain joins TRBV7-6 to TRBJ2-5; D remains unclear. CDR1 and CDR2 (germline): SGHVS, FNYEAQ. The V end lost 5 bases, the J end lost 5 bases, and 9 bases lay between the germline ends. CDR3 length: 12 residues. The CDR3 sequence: CASSVNRETQYF. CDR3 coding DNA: TGTGCCAGCAGCGTTAACCGGGAGACCCAGTACTTC. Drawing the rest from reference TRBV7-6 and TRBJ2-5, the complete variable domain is GAGVSQSPRYKVTKRGQDVALRCDPISGHVSLYWYRQALGQGPEFLTYFNYEAQQDKSGLPNDRFSAERPEGSISTLTIQRTEQRDSAMYRCASSVNRETQYFGPGTRLLVL.

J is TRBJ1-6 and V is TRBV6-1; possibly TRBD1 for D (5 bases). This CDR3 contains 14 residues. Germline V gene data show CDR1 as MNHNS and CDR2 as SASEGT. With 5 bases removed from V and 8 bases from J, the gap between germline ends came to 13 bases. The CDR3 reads CASSPGTPYSPLHF. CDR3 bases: TGTGCCAGCAGTCCCGGGACGCCATATTCACCCCTCCACTTT.

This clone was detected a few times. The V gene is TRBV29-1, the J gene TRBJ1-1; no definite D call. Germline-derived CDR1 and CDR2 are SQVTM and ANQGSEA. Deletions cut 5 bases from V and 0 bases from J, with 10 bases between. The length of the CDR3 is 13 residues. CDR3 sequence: CSVMRGLNTEAFF. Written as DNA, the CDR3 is TGCAGCGTTATGCGAGGCCTGAACACTGAAGCTTTCTTT.

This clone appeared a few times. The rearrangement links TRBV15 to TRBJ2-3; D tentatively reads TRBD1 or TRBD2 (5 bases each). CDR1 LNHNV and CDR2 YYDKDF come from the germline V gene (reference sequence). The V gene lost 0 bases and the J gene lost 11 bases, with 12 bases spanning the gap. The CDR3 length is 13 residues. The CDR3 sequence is CATSRDPRDVQYF. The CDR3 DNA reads TGTGCCACCAGCAGAGATCCCCGGGACGTGCAGTATTTT.

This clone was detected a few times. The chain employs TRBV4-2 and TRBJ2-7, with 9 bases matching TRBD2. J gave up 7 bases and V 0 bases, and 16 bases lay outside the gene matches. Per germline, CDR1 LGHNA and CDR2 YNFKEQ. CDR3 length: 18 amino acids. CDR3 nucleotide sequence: TGTGCCAGCAGCCAAGATCCAGAAGGCGGGACTAGCTTGAGGGAGCAGTACTTC. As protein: CASSQDPEGGTSLREQYF.

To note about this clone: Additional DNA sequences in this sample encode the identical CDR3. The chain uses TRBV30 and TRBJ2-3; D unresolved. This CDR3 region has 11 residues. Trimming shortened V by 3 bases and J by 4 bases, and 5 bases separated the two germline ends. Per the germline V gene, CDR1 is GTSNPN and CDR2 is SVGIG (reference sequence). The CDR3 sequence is CAWSRADTQYF. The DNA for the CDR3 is TGTGCCTGGAGCCGCGCAGATACGCAGTATTTT. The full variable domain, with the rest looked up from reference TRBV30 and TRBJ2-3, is SQTIHQWPATLVQPVGSPLSLECTVEGTSNPNLYWYRQAAGRGLQLLFYSVGIGQISSEVPQNLSASRPQDRQFILSSKKLLLSDSGFYLCAWSRADTQYFGPGTRLTVL.

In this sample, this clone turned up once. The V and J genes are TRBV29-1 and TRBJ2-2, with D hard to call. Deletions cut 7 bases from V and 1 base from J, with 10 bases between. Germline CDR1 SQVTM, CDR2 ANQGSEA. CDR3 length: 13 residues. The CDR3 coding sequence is TGCAGCGGGGTTCGGATGAACACCGGGGAGCTGTTTTTT. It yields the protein CSGVRMNTGELFF.

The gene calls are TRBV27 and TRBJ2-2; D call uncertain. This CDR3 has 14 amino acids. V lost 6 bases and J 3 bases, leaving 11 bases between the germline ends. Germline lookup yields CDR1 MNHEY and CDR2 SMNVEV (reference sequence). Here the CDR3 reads CASRAVLDTGELFF. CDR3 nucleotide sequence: TGTGCCAGCAGGGCAGTCCTAGACACCGGGGAGCTGTTTTTT.

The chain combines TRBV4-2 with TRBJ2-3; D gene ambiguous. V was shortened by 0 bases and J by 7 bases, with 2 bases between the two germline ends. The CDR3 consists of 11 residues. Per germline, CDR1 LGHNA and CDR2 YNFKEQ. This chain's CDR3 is CASSQEHTQYF. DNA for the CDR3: TGTGCCAGCAGCCAAGAGCATACGCAGTATTTT.

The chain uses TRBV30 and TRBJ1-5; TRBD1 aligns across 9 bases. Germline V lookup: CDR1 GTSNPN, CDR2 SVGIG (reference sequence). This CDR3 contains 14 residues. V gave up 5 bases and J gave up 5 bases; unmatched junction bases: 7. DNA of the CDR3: TGTGCCTGGGCTGACAGGGGGTGGGATCAGCCCCAGCATTTT. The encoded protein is CAWADRGWDQPQHF.

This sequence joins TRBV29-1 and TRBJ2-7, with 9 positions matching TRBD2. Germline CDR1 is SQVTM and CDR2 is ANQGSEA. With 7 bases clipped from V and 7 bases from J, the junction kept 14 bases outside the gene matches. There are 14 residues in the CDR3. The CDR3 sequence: CSAKGLAGSGEQYF. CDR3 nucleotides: TGCAGCGCCAAAGGCCTAGCGGGGTCTGGTGAGCAGTACTTC.

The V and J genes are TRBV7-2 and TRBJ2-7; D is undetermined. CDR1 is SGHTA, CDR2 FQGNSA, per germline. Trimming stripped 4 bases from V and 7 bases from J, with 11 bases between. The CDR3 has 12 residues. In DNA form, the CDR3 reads TGTGCCAGCAGCTCACTACAGAGGGAGCAGTACTTC. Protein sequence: CASSSLQREQYF.

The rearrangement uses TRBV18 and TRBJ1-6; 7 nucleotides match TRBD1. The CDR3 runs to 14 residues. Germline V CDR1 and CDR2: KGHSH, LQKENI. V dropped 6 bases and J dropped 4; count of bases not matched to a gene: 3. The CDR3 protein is CASSPGQYNSPLHF. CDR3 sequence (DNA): TGTGCCAGCTCGCCGGGACAGTATAATTCACCCCTCCACTTT.

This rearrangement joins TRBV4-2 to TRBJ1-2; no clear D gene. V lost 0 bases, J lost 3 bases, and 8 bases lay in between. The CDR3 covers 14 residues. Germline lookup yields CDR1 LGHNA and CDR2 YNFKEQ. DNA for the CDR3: TGTGCCAGCAGCCAAGAATTTGTGGACTATGGCTACACCTTC. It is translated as CASSQEFVDYGYTF.

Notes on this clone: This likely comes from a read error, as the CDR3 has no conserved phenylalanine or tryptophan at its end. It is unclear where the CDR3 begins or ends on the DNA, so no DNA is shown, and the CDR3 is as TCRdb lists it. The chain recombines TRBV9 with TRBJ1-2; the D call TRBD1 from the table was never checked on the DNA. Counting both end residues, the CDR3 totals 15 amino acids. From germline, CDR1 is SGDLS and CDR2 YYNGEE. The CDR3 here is CASSITPGQGESQSP.

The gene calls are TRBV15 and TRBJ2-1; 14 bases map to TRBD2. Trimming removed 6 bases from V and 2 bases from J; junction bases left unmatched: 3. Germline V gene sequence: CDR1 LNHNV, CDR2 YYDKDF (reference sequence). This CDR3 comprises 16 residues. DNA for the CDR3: TGTGCCACCAGTCGGACTAGCGGGGGGCCCTACAATGAGCAGTTCTTC. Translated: CATSRTSGGPYNEQFF.

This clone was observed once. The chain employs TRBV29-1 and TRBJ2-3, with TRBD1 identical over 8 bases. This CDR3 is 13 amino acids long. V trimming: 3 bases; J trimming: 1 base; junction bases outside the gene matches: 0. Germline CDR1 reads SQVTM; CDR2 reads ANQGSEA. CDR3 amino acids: CSVETGGTDTQYF. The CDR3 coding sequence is TGCAGCGTTGAGACAGGGGGCACAGATACGCAGTATTTT.